This TCR beta chain was observed in a study of chemoradiotherapy in HPV16-positive cancers. V lost 0 bases to trimming and J lost 2 bases, with 6 bases between them. Germline V gene data show CDR1 as SGDLS and CDR2 as YYNGEE. CDR3 size: 15 residues. Measured with immunoSEQ multiplex PCR; TCRdb has only the in-frame clones, and not every one. The sample holds about 12,000 clones, around 82% seen once. The sequence was obtained from a human donor with HPV-associated anogenital cancer. This chain uses TRBV9 with TRBJ2-6; the D gene could be TRBD1 or TRBD2 (5 bases each). The biological material was taken from a patient who underwent chemoradiotherapy. DNA of the CDR3: TGTGCCAGCAGCGTAGGGGGGACTGGGGCCAACGTCCTGACTTTC. As protein: CASSVGGTGANVLTF.